These 17 T cell receptor beta chains share one sample of origin, sequenced in a study of T-cell memory formation after mild COVID-19. TCRdb passed the 5' RACE reads through MiXCR, listing each CDR3 protein once. This sample has about 340,000 distinct CDR3 sequences, with 20% to 25% found just once. The sequencing input was PBMCs or a T cell subset sorted from them (not recorded which). The origin of the receptors is an adult woman who had mild COVID-19 (a few samples of this study predate the infection). Cell type and time point are not known.

This clonotype turned up a few times. The V call is TRBV20-1, the J call TRBJ1-2; D call uncertain. CDR3 length equals 13 residues. The V gene lost 3 bases and the J gene lost 6 bases, with 14 bases spanning the gap. Germline V gives CDR1 DFQATT, CDR2 SNEGSKA (reference sequence). This CDR3 reads CSASLPQRDGYTF. Here the CDR3 DNA reads TGCAGTGCTAGCCTCCCCCAGAGGGATGGCTACACCTTC.

This clonotype has more than one count but fewer than ten. This sequence joins TRBV12-5 and TRBJ2-3; D unclear. CDR3 length equals 14 residues. V dropped 7 bases and J dropped 0 bases, with 11 bases sitting between them. Germline V gene data show CDR1 as LGHNT and CDR2 as FRNRAP. This CDR3 reads CASARGGSTDTQYF. CDR3 coding DNA: TGTGCTAGTGCGCGAGGTGGAAGCACAGATACGCAGTATTTT.

The chain has TRBV19 and TRBJ2-7; no firm D call. Trimming left V 5 bases short and J 3 bases short, with 5 bases between. The germline CDR1 and CDR2 sequences are LNHDA and SQIVND (reference sequence). The CDR3 is 11 amino acids. The CDR3 sequence is CASSARYEQYF. The CDR3, as DNA: TGTGCCAGTAGTGCACGCTACGAGCAGTACTTC.

The V and J genes are TRBV6-1 and TRBJ1-6; no firm D call. CDR1 is MNHNS and CDR2 is SASEGT in the germline V gene. V lost 2 bases and J lost 6, with 8 bases in between. The CDR3 totals 14 residues. Here the CDR3 DNA reads TGTGCCAGCAGTGAATTGGCGTTTAATTCACCCCTCCACTTT. Its translation: CASSELAFNSPLHF.

This clonotype was recorded many times. V usage is TRBV20-1 and J usage is TRBJ2-1, with D maybe TRBD2 (6 bases). Trimming cost V 8 bases and J 9 bases, with 26 bases left between them. Germline assignment: CDR1 DFQATT and CDR2 SNEGSKA (reference sequence). The CDR3 totals 15 residues. The CDR3 loop reads CSSTRRGTQIGEQFF. As DNA, the CDR3 is TGCAGTTCAACCCGGAGGGGTACCCAAATTGGTGAGCAGTTCTTC.

V is TRBV2 and J is TRBJ2-6; perhaps TRBD2 as D (5 bases). Germline V gene lookup returns CDR1 SNHLY and CDR2 FYNNEI. Trimming left V 5 bases short and J 2 bases short, with 10 bases between. The CDR3 spans 15 residues. The CDR3 coding sequence is TGTGCCAGCAGTTCCGTGGAGGCTGGGGCCAACGTCCTGACTTTC. This translates into CASSSVEAGANVLTF. Variable domain in full (rest from reference TRBV2 and TRBJ2-6): EPEVTQTPSHQVTQMGQEVILRCVPISNHLYFYWYRQILGQKVEFLVSFYNNEISEKSEIFDDQFSVERPDGSNFTLKIRSTKLEDSAMYFCASSSVEAGANVLTFGAGSRLTVL.

This clonotype was seen more than once but under ten times. This chain joins TRBV3-1 and TRBJ2-7; TRBD2 might be the D (6 bases). Germline CDR1 reads LGHDT; CDR2 reads YNNKEL (reference sequence). The CDR3 is 14 amino acids. Trimming took off 4 bases at V and 1 base at J, with 11 bases between the two ends. The DNA for the CDR3 is TGTGCCAGCAGCCCCCGGGACTTTTCCTACGAGCAGTACTTC. Translated: CASSPRDFSYEQYF.

This clonotype was seen ten or more times. V and J are TRBV7-2 and TRBJ2-3; 7 bases agree with TRBD1. This CDR3 has 17 residues. V lost 3 bases to trimming and J lost 1 base; unmatched junction nucleotides: 10. Germline V gives CDR1 SGHTA, CDR2 FQGNSA. CDR3 sequence reads: CASSFRPTGAGTDTQYF. Written as DNA, the CDR3 is TGTGCCAGCAGCTTCCGCCCTACAGGGGCCGGCACAGATACGCAGTATTTT.

The V call is TRBV20-1, the J call TRBJ2-3, with D hard to call. The germline V gene has CDR1 DFQATT and CDR2 SNEGSKA (reference sequence). Trimming shortened V by 3 bases and J by 10 bases, and 11 bases separated the two germline ends. There are 11 residues in the CDR3. CDR3 protein: CSASPALAQYF. As DNA, the CDR3 is TGCAGTGCTAGCCCCGCCCTAGCGCAGTATTTT.

The rearrangement joins TRBV10-3 to TRBJ2-5; 10 bases align to TRBD2. The V gene's germline CDR1 is ENHRY and CDR2 SYGVKD. V shed 6 bases, J shed 5 bases, and the junction held 9 bases outside the gene matches. The CDR3 sequence is 15 residues long. The CDR3 bases are TGTGCCATCAGGGCCGGGACTAGCGTGTCGGAGACCCAGTACTTC. Translation gives CAIRAGTSVSETQYF.

The table lists this clonotype with a few counts. V usage is TRBV6-2 or TRBV6-3 and J usage is TRBJ2-3; D may be TRBD2 (6 bases). Germline V gene lookup returns CDR1 MNHEY and CDR2 SVGEGT. The V end lost 4 bases, the J end lost 4 bases, and 12 bases lay between the germline ends. CDR3 length equals 14 residues. CDR3: CASSWGTLADTQYF. The CDR3 DNA follows: TGTGCCAGCAGTTGGGGGACTCTCGCAGATACGCAGTATTTT.

This clonotype was counted a few times. The gene calls are TRBV3-1 and TRBJ1-1; 10 bases agree with TRBD1. This CDR3 region has 17 residues. The V gene's germline CDR1 is LGHDT and CDR2 YNNKEL (reference sequence). V lost 4 bases and J lost 0; bases outside the gene matches: 8. The CDR3 DNA is TGTGCCAGCAGCCCCGGACAGGGGGGATTTTTGAACACTGAAGCTTTCTTT. It yields the protein CASSPGQGGFLNTEAFF.

The chain joins TRBV20-1 to TRBJ1-5; no clear D. The V gene lost 3 bases and the J gene lost 1 base, with 7 bases spanning the gap. The CDR3 covers 13 residues. CDR1 and CDR2 (germline): DFQATT, SNEGSKA (reference sequence). DNA of the CDR3: TGCAGTGCTAGGGTACAAAGCAATCAGCCCCAGCATTTT. Translation: CSARVQSNQPQHF.

The chain employs TRBV6-5 and TRBJ1-1, with a tentative D call TRBD1 (5 bases). V was clipped by 10 bases and J by 4 bases, with 10 bases between them. The CDR3 is 11 amino acids. Germline values: CDR1 MNHEY, CDR2 SVGAGI. The CDR3, as DNA: TGTGCCACAACCGGGGCCACTGAAGCTTTCTTT. This encodes CATTGATEAFF.

The chain recombines TRBV27 with TRBJ1-6; D gene uncertain. This CDR3 region has 14 residues. Deletions cut 1 base from V and 7 bases from J, with 8 bases between. CDR1 MNHEY and CDR2 SMNVEV come from the germline V gene (reference sequence). The CDR3 coding sequence is TGTGCCAGCAGTTTATTAGCGACCAATTCACCCCTCCACTTT. As protein: CASSLLATNSPLHF.

V usage is TRBV5-6 and J usage is TRBJ1-2, with D uncertain. Trimming removed 1 base from V and 6 bases from J, with 16 bases in between. The germline V gene has CDR1 SGHDT and CDR2 YYEEEE. The CDR3 is 15 amino acids. CDR3 DNA: TGTGCCAGCAGCTTGCTCGGCAGTTTGTCCGATGGCTACACCTTC. This sequence encodes CASSLLGSLSDGYTF.

This chain links TRBV12-3 or TRBV12-4 with TRBJ1-2; D gene uncertain. Deletions cut 6 bases from V and 8 bases from J, with 13 bases between. The CDR3 is 12 residues long. DNA for the CDR3: TGTGCCAGCAGCCCACGGGTAGGAGGCTACACCTTC. It specifies CASSPRVGGYTF.